These T cell receptor beta chains were read from a single sample in a study of T-cell memory formation after mild COVID-19. TCRdb passed the 5' RACE reads through MiXCR, listing each CDR3 protein once. Among hundreds of thousands of distinct CDR3 sequences listed, roughly 25% were seen once. Sequenced: PBMCs or a T cell subset sorted from them (not recorded which). Receptor source: an adult woman who had mild COVID-19 (a few samples of this study predate the infection). Cell type and time point are not known. Each CDR3 is given with its conserved first and last residue. D genes are given only for firm matches. The size entry is marked missing in some rows and otherwise reads once, few, many or a size class.

J	D	V	size	DNA	CDR3
TRBJ2-4	TRBD1	TRBV18	few	TGTGCCAGCTCACCACCCTCAGGGGGAAACATTCAGTACTTC	CASSPPSGGNIQYF
TRBJ2-1	TRBD2	TRBV7-2	NA	TGTGCCAGCAGCTTGGCCAGCGGGAGGGAGTACTCCTACAATGAGCAGTTCTTC	CASSLASGREYSYNEQFF
TRBJ1-1	NA	TRBV6-6	few	TGTGCCAGCAGTTATTCTAAAGGGAACACTGAAGCTTTCTTT	CASSYSKGNTEAFF
TRBJ1-2	NA	TRBV12-3/TRBV12-4	few	TGCGCCAGCAGCCTCGACAGCTCCTATGGCTACACCTTC	CASSLDSSYGYTF
TRBJ1-2	NA	TRBV5-6	NA	TGTGCCAGCAGCCCAGGACACCACGGCTACACCTTC	CASSPGHHGYTF
TRBJ1-5	NA	TRBV5-6	NA	TGTGCCAGCAGCTTCGGGGGAAGTGAGGGCAATCAGCCCCAGCATTTT	CASSFGGSEGNQPQHF
TRBJ1-6	NA	TRBV5-1	NA	TGCGCCAGCAGCTTGGGAGGGACTATGGGATCACCCCTCCACTTT	CASSLGGTMGSPLHF
TRBJ2-5	NA	TRBV5-1	NA	TGCGCCAGCAGTGGGGTAGAGACCCAGTACTTC	CASSGVETQYF
TRBJ1-1	TRBD1	TRBV5-1	NA	TGCGCCAGCAGCTTGGTGGTACAGGGGGCCGTCGCTTTCTTT	CASSLVVQGAVAFF
TRBJ1-5	NA	TRBV9	many	TGTGCCAGCAGCTTAATGGACAGCGGCAATCAGCCCCAGCATTTT	CASSLMDSGNQPQHF
TRBJ2-2	TRBD1	TRBV7-6	few	TGTGCCAGCAGCTTGGACAGGGGAACTTCCGGGGAGCTGTTTTTT	CASSLDRGTSGELFF
TRBJ2-3	TRBD1	TRBV6-6	NA	TGTGCCAGCAGTTACGCTACAGGGGGTGGAGCAGATACGCAGTATTTT	CASSYATGGGADTQYF
TRBJ2-7	NA	TRBV7-6	few	TGTGCCAGCAGCCCAGCAGGGGAGGTCTACGAGCAGTACTTC	CASSPAGEVYEQYF
TRBJ2-1	NA	TRBV7-2	NA	TGTGCCAGCAGCTTAGTTTTCGATGAGCAGTTCTTC	CASSLVFDEQFF
TRBJ2-7	TRBD1	TRBV6-5	NA	TGTGCCAGCAGCCCCGGACAGGGGGCGAGCGAGCAGTACTTC	CASSPGQGASEQYF
TRBJ2-6	NA	TRBV7-3	NA	TGTGCCAGCAGCCCAAGGTCCCGGGGGGCCAACGTCCTGACTTTC	CASSPRSRGANVLTF
TRBJ2-7	NA	TRBV15	few	TGTGCCACCAGCAGAGATGGACGGGTAGCCGGCGAGCAGTACTTC	CATSRDGRVAGEQYF
TRBJ2-3	TRBD2	TRBV20-1	NA	TGCAGTGCTAGTGCCGGACTAGCGCACGGCACAGATACGCAGTATTTT	CSASAGLAHGTDTQYF
TRBJ2-7	TRBD1	TRBV7-9	many	TGTGCCAGCAGCTCGGGACAGATCTACGAGCAGTACTTC	CASSSGQIYEQYF
TRBJ2-7	NA	TRBV19	NA	TGTGCCAGTAGTATTGGGTACAGGGTGACCTACGAGCAGTACTTC	CASSIGYRVTYEQYF
TRBJ2-7	TRBD1	TRBV25-1	few	TGTGCCAGCAGTCGTGGGACAGGGTACTACGAGCAGTACTTC	CASSRGTGYYEQYF
TRBJ2-1	TRBD2	TRBV9	NA	TGTGCCAGCAGCTTGACAGGACTAGCGGGGCTCAATGAGCAGTTCTTC	CASSLTGLAGLNEQFF
TRBJ2-1	NA	TRBV18	NA	TGTGCCAGCTCACCGACGGAGGACAATGAGCAGTTCTTC	CASSPTEDNEQFF
TRBJ2-3	NA	TRBV3-1	few	TGTGCCAGCAGCCCCGACATAACAACAGATACGCAGTATTTT	CASSPDITTDTQYF
TRBJ2-3	NA	TRBV29-1	few	TGCAGCGCCGGGAGGGGGACAGGGTCCACAGATACGCAGTATTTT	CSAGRGTGSTDTQYF
TRBJ2-2	NA	TRBV4-3	NA	TGCGCCAGCAGCCCCAAGGCCCAGGGTTCCAACACCGGGGAGCTGTTTTTT	CASSPKAQGSNTGELFF
TRBJ2-5	TRBD2	TRBV4-2	NA	TGTGCCAGCAGCCAACTACTAGCGGGAGAAGAGACCCAGTACTTC	CASSQLLAGEETQYF
TRBJ1-1	NA	TRBV29-1	NA	TGCAGCGTTGATCGGCAGGGCTGGACTGAAGCTTTCTTT	CSVDRQGWTEAFF
TRBJ2-7	TRBD2	TRBV15	few	TGTGCCACCAGCAGAGATCGCGGGGGGGCCTACGAGCAGTACTTC	CATSRDRGGAYEQYF
TRBJ1-2	NA	TRBV12-3/TRBV12-4	NA	TGTGCCAGCAGTCCCCAGGTGAGGGCGGGGGGCTACACCTTC	CASSPQVRAGGYTF
TRBJ2-7	NA	TRBV12-3/TRBV12-4	NA	TGTGCCAGCAGTTTCTGGCAGGGCGCATACGAGCAGTACTTC	CASSFWQGAYEQYF
TRBJ2-1	TRBD2	TRBV12-3/TRBV12-4	NA	TGTGCCAGCAGTTTAGGGGGACTAGGTGGCAATGAGCAGTTCTTC	CASSLGGLGGNEQFF
TRBJ1-1	NA	TRBV7-9	few	TGTGCCAGCAGCTATCAACCGGGCGAAACGACGGAGGGAGCTTTCTTT	CASSYQPGETTEGAFF
TRBJ2-5	TRBD1	TRBV9	NA	TGTGCCAGCAGCGTAGAAGACAGGGGGCTGGAAGAGACCCAGTACTTC	CASSVEDRGLEETQYF
TRBJ2-1	NA	TRBV2	few	TGTGCCGGCCGCCGGACGGGACATGAGCAGTTCTTC	CAGRRTGHEQFF
TRBJ2-3	NA	TRBV28	NA	TGTGCCAGCACGATAGTCGGACAGCCTAACACAGATACGCAGTATTTT	CASTIVGQPNTDTQYF
TRBJ2-7	NA	TRBV5-1	NA	TGCGCCAGCAGCTTCACTCCGAGTGACAAGCAGTACTTC	CASSFTPSDKQYF
TRBJ2-7	NA	TRBV4-3	NA	TGCGCCAGCAGCCAAGATCTAGGAGTTACCTACGAGCAGTACTTC	CASSQDLGVTYEQYF
TRBJ2-4	NA	TRBV20-1	few	TGCAGTGCCCAGTCCCTTTCAGACCCGCTAGCCAAAAACATTCAGTACTTC	CSAQSLSDPLAKNIQYF
TRBJ1-6	NA	TRBV5-1	few	TGCGCCAGCAGCCCACGGGGGACCTCGCCCCTCCACTTT	CASSPRGTSPLHF
TRBJ1-5	NA	TRBV19	many	TGTGCCAGTAGTTCGTGGGAACCCATGAGCAATCAGCCCCAGCATTTT	CASSSWEPMSNQPQHF
TRBJ2-5	TRBD1	TRBV7-9	many	TGTGCCAGCAGCTCCTGGGACAGGAGCCAAGAGACCCAGTACTTC	CASSSWDRSQETQYF
TRBJ2-6	NA	TRBV6-5	NA	TGTGCCAGCAGTTACTTAGGGACCGGGGCCAACGTCCTGACTTTC	CASSYLGTGANVLTF
TRBJ2-7	NA	TRBV9	NA	TGTGCCAGCAGCGTAGCCCTCCCCTCTGACGAGCAGTACTTC	CASSVALPSDEQYF
TRBJ2-7	NA	TRBV4-3	few	TGCGCCAGCAGCCAATACCGGGACTGGACCTACGAGCAGTACTTC	CASSQYRDWTYEQYF
TRBJ2-6	NA	TRBV7-7	NA	TGTGCTAGCAGCTCTCTAAAATCGTCTGGGGCCAACGTCCTGACTTTC	CASSSLKSSGANVLTF
TRBJ1-2	TRBD1	TRBV7-9	few	TGTGCCAGCAGCCCGGGCGCCAGGGGGCGCGTAGGGTACACCTTC	CASSPGARGRVGYTF
TRBJ2-1	TRBD2	TRBV7-7	NA	TGTGCTAGCAGCTTAACAGCGGGAACCGTTTACAATGAGCAGTTCTTC	CASSLTAGTVYNEQFF
TRBJ1-2	NA	TRBV9	NA	TGTGCCAGCAGCGTAGATCATCGACAGGCGGTTGGAGGCTACACCTTC	CASSVDHRQAVGGYTF
TRBJ2-3	NA	TRBV12-3/TRBV12-4	few	TGTGCCAGCAGTCCTAATAGCGGCACAGATACGCAGTATTTT	CASSPNSGTDTQYF
TRBJ2-7	NA	TRBV29-1	few	TGCAGCTTTCGAGGACAGACCTACGAGCAGTACTTC	CSFRGQTYEQYF
TRBJ1-2	NA	TRBV12-3/TRBV12-4	few	TGTGCCAGCAGTTTCGTGGTAGATTCGGGCTACACCTTC	CASSFVVDSGYTF
TRBJ1-2	TRBD1	TRBV12-3/TRBV12-4	NA	TGTGCCAGCAGTTTGTGGACAGGGCTAATCGGGGGGTATGGCTACACCTTC	CASSLWTGLIGGYGYTF
TRBJ2-3	NA	TRBV4-1	NA	TGCGCCAGCAGCCAAGATCTTGGGATGTTTCGATCGGATACGCAGTATTTT	CASSQDLGMFRSDTQYF
TRBJ1-2	NA	TRBV4-1	NA	TGCGCCAGCAGCGGAAAGGGACTAAAGGGGCATGGCTACACCTTC	CASSGKGLKGHGYTF